The 29 T cell receptor beta chains below all came from one sample that was sequenced in a study of T cell responses to AZD1222 COVID-19 vaccine. The table came from immunoSEQ multiplex PCR; TCRdb's copy has only in-frame clones and leaves some out. The sample contains about 46,000 clones, 70% to 90% of which appear only once. This material consisted of peripheral blood, taken 28 days after the second AZD1222 dose. These receptors came from an adult who received the AZD1222 COVID-19 vaccine.

The gene calls are TRBV5-1 and TRBJ2-7; D may be TRBD2 (6 bases). Trimming shortened V by 4 bases and J by 3 bases, and 17 bases separated the two germline ends. The CDR3 is 15 residues long. Germline-derived CDR1 and CDR2 are SGHRS and YFSETQ. CDR3 loop: CASSAGGGYVYEQYF. The CDR3 region has the DNA TGCGCCAGCAGCGCCGGGGGAGGCTACGTCTACGAGCAGTACTTC.

V and J are TRBV11-2 and TRBJ1-3; D is perhaps TRBD1 (6 bases). Trimming removed 6 bases at V and 0 bases at J, with 12 bases between. The V gene's germline CDR1 is SGHAT and CDR2 FQNNGV. The CDR3 has 15 amino acids. The CDR3 DNA sequence: TGTGCCAGCAGGACAGGATACCGCTCTGGAAACACCATATATTTT. Translating gives CASRTGYRSGNTIYF. Complete variable domain (other parts from reference TRBV11-2 and TRBJ1-3): EAGVAQSPRYKIIEKRQSVAFWCNPISGHATLYWYQQILGQGPKLLIQFQNNGVVDDSQLPKDRFSAERLKGVDSTLKIQPAKLEDSAVYLCASRTGYRSGNTIYFGEGSWLTVV.

The chain uses TRBV6-6 and TRBJ2-6; TRBD2 might be the D (7 bases). The germline V and J ends were trimmed by 5 bases and 1 base, with 15 bases remaining between them. Germline CDR1 is MNHNY and CDR2 is SVGAGI (reference sequence). The CDR3 is 17 amino acids. In nucleotides, the CDR3 is TGTGCCAGCAGTCCCGGGGGGCGGACTTCTGGGGCCAACGTCCTGACTTTC. It codes for CASSPGGRTSGANVLTF.

A few counts support this clone. The V and J genes are TRBV7-8 and TRBJ2-3, with 9 bases matching TRBD2. With V trimmed by 5 bases and J by 4 bases, 7 bases remained unmatched. This CDR3 contains 15 residues. The V gene's germline CDR1 is SGHVS and CDR2 FQNEAQ. The CDR3 bases are TGTGCCAGCAGCCGCGGGAGGGCGGGGTCAGATACGCAGTATTTT. Amino acids: CASSRGRAGSDTQYF.

The chain combines TRBV3-1 (or the pseudogene TRBV3-2) with TRBJ1-1; TRBD1 matches 7 bases. CDR1 is LGHDT and CDR2 is YNNKEL in the germline V gene (reference sequence). Trimming took 6 bases from V and 6 from J; bases not matched to a gene: 7. The CDR3 loop spans 13 amino acids. In DNA, the CDR3 is TGTGCCAGCAGATCGACAGGGCTTGCTGAAGCTTTCTTT. This translates into CASRSTGLAEAFF.

The rearrangement links TRBV5-1 to TRBJ2-7, with 7 bases that match TRBD1. The CDR3 is 14 amino acids. CDR1 and CDR2 from the germline V gene are SGHRS and YFSETQ. The trim removed 2 bases at V and 2 bases at J, leaving 4 bases unmatched. The chain's CDR3 is CASSFTGAPYEQYF. The CDR3 DNA reads TGCGCCAGCAGCTTCACAGGGGCCCCCTACGAGCAGTACTTC.

This chain joins TRBV18 and TRBJ2-2, with D unresolved. Trimming shortened V by 3 bases and J by 4 bases, and 18 bases separated the two germline ends. This CDR3 is 17 amino acids long. Germline CDR1 is KGHSH and CDR2 is LQKENI. The CDR3 region is CASSPQLGSLSTGELFF. Here the CDR3 DNA reads TGTGCCAGCTCACCGCAACTCGGAAGTTTGAGCACCGGGGAGCTGTTTTTT.

V usage is TRBV6-5 and J usage is TRBJ1-6; D remains unclear. Germline CDR1 and CDR2: MNHEY and SVGAGI. This CDR3 has 14 residues. Trimming took off 0 bases at V and 10 bases at J, with 10 bases between the two ends. This CDR3 reads CASSYSTGDSPLHF. CDR3 DNA: TGTGCCAGCAGTTACTCGACCGGAGACTCACCCCTCCACTTT.

CDR3 DNA sequence: TGTGCCAGCAGCCTACAGGGCCAAGACAATGAGCAGTTCTTC. This encodes CASSLQGQDNEQFF. V and J are TRBV7-2 and TRBJ2-1; D may be TRBD1 (6 bases). Germline V gene sequence: CDR1 SGHTA, CDR2 FQGNSA. V lost 5 bases and J lost 5, with 13 bases in between. CDR3 length equals 14 residues.

The chain links TRBV12-5 to TRBJ2-2; no definite D call. Germline V gives CDR1 LGHNT, CDR2 FRNRAP. The CDR3 is 15 amino acids. With 1 base removed from V and 1 base from J, the gap between germline ends came to 7 bases. Here the CDR3 reads CASGLDALNTGELFF. CDR3 nucleotides: TGTGCTAGTGGTTTGGATGCTCTGAACACCGGGGAGCTGTTTTTT.

The chain recombines TRBV20-1 with TRBJ2-1; D uncertain. From germline, CDR1 is DFQATT and CDR2 SNEGSKA (reference sequence). Trimming left V 2 bases short and J 5 bases short, with 4 bases between. The CDR3 spans 11 residues. The CDR3 sequence: CSARRNNEQFF. The CDR3 DNA reads as TGCAGTGCTAGACGGAACAATGAGCAGTTCTTC.

This clone was counted a single time. V is TRBV19 and J is TRBJ1-1; the D gene is possibly TRBD1 (6 bases). The CDR3 contains 14 residues. V lost 3 bases to trimming and J lost 5 bases, with 13 bases between them. Germline V gene sequence: CDR1 LNHDA, CDR2 SQIVND (reference sequence). CDR3 region: CASSIRGYGTEAFF. DNA of the CDR3: TGTGCCAGTAGTATCAGGGGTTACGGGACTGAAGCTTTCTTT.

V is TRBV10-3 and J is TRBJ2-1; weak D call: TRBD1 (6 bases). V lost 4 bases and J lost 7, with 14 bases in between. CDR3 length: 14 residues. Germline lookup yields CDR1 ENHRY and CDR2 SYGVKD. Here the CDR3 DNA reads TGTGCCATCAGTGGGCCGACAGGAACAAATGAGCAGTTCTTC. Translated, it gives CAISGPTGTNEQFF.

V and J are TRBV7-2 and TRBJ1-2; D is ambiguous. Per germline, CDR1 SGHTA and CDR2 FQGNSA. Trimming removed 5 bases from V and 0 bases from J, with 10 bases in between. The CDR3 covers 14 residues. The CDR3 DNA sequence: TGTGCCAGCAGCCCCCGCGACCCTAACTATGGCTACACCTTC. It is translated as CASSPRDPNYGYTF.

The rearrangement links TRBV4-3 to TRBJ2-3; D uncertain. Trimming stripped 0 bases from V and 1 base from J, with 5 bases between. The length of the CDR3 is 14 residues. From germline, CDR1 is LGHNA and CDR2 YSLEER. CDR3 amino acids: CASSQDIGTDTQYF. DNA for the CDR3: TGCGCCAGCAGCCAAGATATAGGCACAGATACGCAGTATTTT.

Comments on this clone: Relative to the germline gene, one junction end is altered; a read error may explain this. CDR3 DNA: TGTGCCAGCACAGGAGAGCGGGAGGGCCTGAGGAACTTC. The encoded protein is CASTGEREGLRNF. The chain is built from TRBV6-5 and TRBJ2-5; 10 nucleotides line up with TRBD2. The CDR3 spans 13 residues. Looked up from germline, CDR1 is MNHEY and CDR2 is SVGAGI.

The chain links TRBV13 to TRBJ2-7, with 13 nucleotides matching TRBD2. The V and J ends lost 4 bases and 3 bases, in that order; junction bases with no gene match: 6. CDR3 length equals 16 residues. Germline CDR1 PRHDT, CDR2 FYEKMQ (reference sequence). This chain's CDR3 is CASSSPGTSGNYEQYF. The DNA of the CDR3 is TGTGCCAGCAGCTCCCCGGGGACTAGCGGGAACTACGAGCAGTACTTC.

The V and J genes are TRBV11-2 and TRBJ1-2; 8 bases match TRBD1. This CDR3 comprises 14 residues. V shed 4 bases and J 6 bases; nucleotides not matched to a gene: 7. Germline lookup yields CDR1 SGHAT and CDR2 FQNNGV. This CDR3 reads CASSSSGGADGYTF. CDR3 nucleotides: TGTGCCAGCAGCTCCTCAGGGGGCGCGGATGGCTACACCTTC. The full variable domain, rest sourced from reference TRBV11-2 and TRBJ1-2, is EAGVAQSPRYKIIEKRQSVAFWCNPISGHATLYWYQQILGQGPKLLIQFQNNGVVDDSQLPKDRFSAERLKGVDSTLKIQPAKLEDSAVYLCASSSSGGADGYTFGSGTRLTVV.

This chain uses TRBV29-1 with TRBJ2-3; D is unresolved. V shed 4 bases and J shed 5 bases, with 4 bases lying between them. This CDR3 is 10 amino acids long. The germline V gene has CDR1 SQVTM and CDR2 ANQGSEA. The CDR3 DNA follows: TGCAGCGTTGTTGTAGATACGCAGTATTTT. It specifies CSVVVDTQYF.

The chain couples TRBV5-1 to TRBJ2-2; no definite D call. Trimming pared 3 bases from V and 5 bases from J, leaving 8 bases between. The CDR3 runs to 13 residues. Germline V gene data show CDR1 as SGHRS and CDR2 as YFSETQ. CDR3 protein: CASSSTLTGELFF. CDR3 DNA: TGCGCCAGCAGCTCAACCTTAACCGGGGAGCTGTTTTTT.

V and J are TRBV27 and TRBJ2-5; TRBD2 aligns across 8 bases. CDR1 is MNHEY and CDR2 is SMNVEV in the germline V gene (reference sequence). This CDR3 is 14 amino acids long. Trimming removed 1 base from V and 5 bases from J; junction bases left unmatched: 3. The CDR3 region is CASSLLAGRETQYF. The CDR3 nucleotides are TGTGCCAGCAGTTTATTAGCGGGAAGGGAGACCCAGTACTTC.

The rearrangement links TRBV5-1 to TRBJ1-1, with 8 nucleotides matching TRBD1. V gave up 2 bases and J gave up 0 bases; unmatched junction bases: 3. The germline V gene has CDR1 SGHRS and CDR2 YFSETQ. The CDR3 has 15 residues. CDR3 in amino acids: CASSFAGGLNTEAFF. CDR3 coding DNA: TGCGCCAGCAGCTTTGCAGGGGGCCTGAACACTGAAGCTTTCTTT. Full variable domain (rest looked up from reference TRBV5-1 and TRBJ1-1): KAGVTQTPRYLIKTRGQQVTLSCSPISGHRSVSWYQQTPGQGLQFLFEYFSETQRNKGNFPGRFSGRQFSNSRSEMNVSTLELGDSALYLCASSFAGGLNTEAFFGQGTRLTVV.

This clone occurred once. V is TRBV6-5 and J is TRBJ2-2; D is ambiguous. The germline V gene encodes CDR1 MNHEY and CDR2 SVGAGI. The V and J ends lost 2 bases and 5 bases respectively, with 9 bases between them. The CDR3 extends over 14 amino acids. The CDR3 nucleotides are TGTGCCAGCAGTTACGCGGCAGATACCGGGGAGCTGTTTTTT. It codes for CASSYAADTGELFF.

This chain links TRBV3-1 (or the pseudogene TRBV3-2) with TRBJ2-1, with 7 bases that match TRBD2. V dropped 5 bases and J dropped 0; count of bases not matched to a gene: 7. The length of the CDR3 is 16 residues. From germline, CDR1 is LGHDT and CDR2 YNNKEL (reference sequence). CDR3 bases: TGTGCCAGCAGCTCACGGGGAGGGAGCTCCTACAATGAGCAGTTCTTC. This gives the protein CASSSRGGSSYNEQFF.

This clone was recorded once. The J gene is TRBJ2-1, the V gene TRBV5-4, with TRBD2 matching 9 bases. Germline V gives CDR1 SGHNT, CDR2 YYREEE (reference sequence). This CDR3 is built from 15 residues. Germline trimming cut 1 base from V and 4 bases from J; bases unmatched to any gene: 3. The CDR3 spells CASSLRLAGYNEQFF. The CDR3 DNA is TGTGCCAGCAGCTTGAGGCTAGCGGGATACAATGAGCAGTTCTTC.

This chain connects TRBV2 to TRBJ2-7; D is possibly TRBD2 (5 bases). V was trimmed by 4 bases and J by 3 bases, leaving 13 bases between them. The germline V gene encodes CDR1 SNHLY and CDR2 FYNNEI. CDR3 length: 14 amino acids. The CDR3 nucleotides are TGTGCCAGCAGTGTGAGCGGATACTACTACGAGCAGTACTTC. It is translated as CASSVSGYYYEQYF. The complete variable domain, with remaining parts taken from reference TRBV2 and TRBJ2-7, reads EPEVTQTPSHQVTQMGQEVILRCVPISNHLYFYWYRQILGQKVEFLVSFYNNEISEKSEIFDDQFSVERPDGSNFTLKIRSTKLEDSAMYFCASSVSGYYYEQYFGPGTRLTVT.

The chain is built from TRBV28 and TRBJ2-7; the D is unclear. The germline V gene has CDR1 MDHEN and CDR2 SYDVKM. The CDR3 is made up of 12 amino acids. Trimming shortened V by 1 base and J by 3 bases, and 4 bases separated the two germline ends. CDR3 in DNA: TGTGCCAGCAGTTTATACAGCTACGAGCAGTACTTC. Protein product: CASSLYSYEQYF.

The CDR3 nucleotides are TGCGCCAGCAGCTTGGCTCCAGCTCAGAGCACAGATACGCAGTATTTT. This codes for CASSLAPAQSTDTQYF. This chain links TRBV5-1 with TRBJ2-3; D is unresolved. The germline V gene encodes CDR1 SGHRS and CDR2 YFSETQ. The CDR3 totals 16 residues. V was trimmed by 0 bases and J by 0 bases, leaving 11 bases between them.

This chain joins TRBV10-1 and TRBJ2-1; 7 bases match TRBD2. V was clipped by 6 bases and J by 8 bases; unmatched bases: 16. The CDR3 sequence is 16 residues long. Per germline, CDR1 WNHNN and CDR2 SYGVQD (reference sequence). The CDR3 region is CASSEILARGQDEQFF. The CDR3 DNA reads as TGCGCCAGCAGCGAAATACTAGCGAGAGGTCAGGATGAGCAGTTCTTC.